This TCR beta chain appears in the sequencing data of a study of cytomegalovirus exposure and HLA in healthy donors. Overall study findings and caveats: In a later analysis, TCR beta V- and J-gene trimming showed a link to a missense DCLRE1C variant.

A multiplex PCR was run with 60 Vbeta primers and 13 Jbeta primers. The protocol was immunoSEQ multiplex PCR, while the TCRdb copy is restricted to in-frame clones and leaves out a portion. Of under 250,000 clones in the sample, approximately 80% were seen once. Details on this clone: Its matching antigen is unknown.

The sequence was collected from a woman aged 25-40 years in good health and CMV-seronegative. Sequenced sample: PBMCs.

CDR3 loop: CASSLGLAKAEQFF. CDR3 in DNA: TGTGCCAGCAGCTTGGGTCTAGCTAAAGCCGAGCAGTTCTTC. V gene TRBV5-6 combines with J gene TRBJ2-1, with D possibly matching TRBD2 (5 bases). The CDR3 loop spans 14 amino acids. Germline V gives CDR1 SGHDT, CDR2 YYEEEE. V was trimmed by 0 bases and J by 10 bases, leaving 14 bases between them.